Below are 21 T cell receptor beta chains sequenced from a single sample in a study of neurological immune-mediated disorders. TCRdb analysed the 5' RACE reads with MiXCR anew, one entry per CDR3 protein. This table has roughly 62,000 distinct CDR3 sequences, around 5% appearing once. The sequenced sample was PBMCs. The source of these receptors is a woman in her forties or fifties with multiple sclerosis.

This clonotype was seen repeatedly, ten times or more. This rearrangement joins TRBV20-1 to TRBJ1-5; D gene uncertain. CDR1 DFQATT and CDR2 SNEGSKA come from the germline V gene (reference sequence). There are 11 residues in the CDR3. V was shortened by 7 bases and J by 4 bases, with 8 bases between the two germline ends. Written as DNA, the CDR3 is TGCAGTGTAGAAGGGAATCAGCCCCAGCATTTT. Residues: CSVEGNQPQHF.

This clonotype was seen many times. V is TRBV20-1 and J is TRBJ2-1, with D unclear. Germline V gene sequence: CDR1 DFQATT, CDR2 SNEGSKA (reference sequence). This CDR3 spans 12 amino acids. V was cut by 3 bases and J by 5 bases, with 8 bases left in between. CDR3 region: CSASPDHNEQFF. The DNA of the CDR3 is TGCAGTGCTAGTCCGGACCACAATGAGCAGTTCTTC.

In this sample, this clonotype turned up many times. The chain joins TRBV7-2 to TRBJ2-5; D is ambiguous. This CDR3 is built from 11 residues. Trimming cost V 5 bases and J 4 bases, with 5 bases left between them. Looked up from germline, CDR1 is SGHTA and CDR2 is FQGNSA. The CDR3 coding sequence is TGTGCCAGCAGCCTTACAGAGACCCAGTACTTC. This translates into CASSLTETQYF.

This clonotype appeared a few times. The chain couples TRBV5-1 to TRBJ1-5, with 8 bases fitting TRBD1. Germline V gene data show CDR1 as SGHRS and CDR2 as YFSETQ. The CDR3 is made up of 16 amino acids. With V trimmed by 0 bases and J by 4 bases, 6 bases remained unmatched. The CDR3 coding sequence is TGCGCCAGCAGCTTGGATGGACAGGGATGGAATCAGCCCCAGCATTTT. Translating gives CASSLDGQGWNQPQHF. The variable domain in full, completed from reference TRBV5-1 and TRBJ1-5, reads KAGVTQTPRYLIKTRGQQVTLSCSPISGHRSVSWYQQTPGQGLQFLFEYFSETQRNKGNFPGRFSGRQFSNSRSEMNVSTLELGDSALYLCASSLDGQGWNQPQHFGDGTRLSIL.

The table lists this clonotype with many counts. V usage is TRBV4-3 and J usage is TRBJ1-2, with a possible D match to TRBD1 (6 bases). The germline V gene has CDR1 LGHNA and CDR2 YSLEER. CDR3 length: 18 residues. Trimming removed 4 bases from V and 3 bases from J, with 24 bases in between. The CDR3: CASSRQYGGASNHYGYTF. The CDR3, as DNA: TGCGCCAGCAGCCGACAATATGGGGGGGCCTCAAATCACTATGGCTACACCTTC.

This clonotype was counted ten times or more. The chain carries TRBV7-9 and TRBJ1-2, with TRBD1 identical over 9 bases. The CDR3 runs to 17 residues. CDR1 is SEHNR, CDR2 FQNEAQ, per germline (reference sequence). V was pared by 1 base and J by 6 bases, with 12 bases of the junction left unmatched. In DNA form, the CDR3 reads TGTGCCAGCAGCTTAGGGCCTTGGGACAGGGAGAGTCATGGCTACACCTTC. Amino acids: CASSLGPWDRESHGYTF.

At least ten counts were recorded for this clonotype. The J gene is TRBJ2-2, the V gene TRBV5-1, with D maybe TRBD1 (6 bases). CDR3 length: 14 residues. Germline V CDR1 and CDR2: SGHRS, YFSETQ. The V and J ends lost 4 bases and 6 bases respectively, with 13 bases between them. The CDR3: CASSESQGSGELFF. The CDR3, as DNA: TGCGCCAGCAGCGAATCACAGGGCTCCGGGGAGCTGTTTTTT. Full variable domain (missing parts from reference TRBV5-1 and TRBJ2-2): KAGVTQTPRYLIKTRGQQVTLSCSPISGHRSVSWYQQTPGQGLQFLFEYFSETQRNKGNFPGRFSGRQFSNSRSEMNVSTLELGDSALYLCASSESQGSGELFFGEGSRLTVL.

This clonotype has at least ten counts. Here the CDR3 DNA reads TGTGCCAGCAGCGGTCGAGGGGGCAACACTGAAGCTTTCTTT. This codes for CASSGRGGNTEAFF. The chain employs TRBV11-2 and TRBJ1-1; 7 bases fit TRBD1. Germline CDR1 and CDR2: SGHAT and FQNNGV. V lost 5 bases to trimming and J lost 2 bases; unmatched junction nucleotides: 5. The CDR3 contains 14 residues.

This clonotype was observed at least ten times. One end of the junction fails to match germline, which may point to a read error. V and J are TRBV6-2 or TRBV6-3 and TRBJ1-5; no firm D call. The CDR3 totals 13 residues. CDR1 is MNHEY, CDR2 SVGEGT, per germline. In DNA form, the CDR3 reads TGTGCCAGCAGTAGTCCGGGAAATCAGCCCCAGAATTTT. Its translation: CASSSPGNQPQNF.

In its sample, this clonotype was seen many times. V and J are TRBV20-1 and TRBJ1-1, with 9 nucleotides matching TRBD1. Germline CDR1 is DFQATT and CDR2 is SNEGSKA (reference sequence). Losses at the gene ends were 1 base for V and 3 bases for J; bases not matched to a gene: 3. The CDR3 length is 14 residues. CDR3 in DNA: TGCAGTGCTAGAGCTGGGACAGGGCACACTGAAGCTTTCTTT. This sequence encodes CSARAGTGHTEAFF.

This clonotype came up many times. The gene calls are TRBV7-8 and TRBJ1-1; a possible D gene is TRBD1 (5 bases). Germline V gene data show CDR1 as SGHVS and CDR2 as FQNEAQ. The CDR3 sequence is 15 residues long. Trimming shortened V by 6 bases and J by 1 base, and 15 bases separated the two germline ends. The CDR3 loop reads CASSQGLIENTEAFF. The CDR3 bases are TGTGCCAGCAGTCAGGGTTTAATCGAGAACACTGAAGCTTTCTTT.

This chain uses TRBV7-6 with TRBJ2-1; TRBD2 aligns across 8 bases. Germline lookup yields CDR1 SGHVS and CDR2 FNYEAQ. Trimming at V came to 2 bases and at J to 5 bases, leaving 5 bases not matched to a gene. The CDR3 spans 15 residues. The CDR3 loop is CASSLNTGGHNEQFF. In DNA form, the CDR3 reads TGTGCCAGCAGCTTAAACACGGGGGGGCACAATGAGCAGTTCTTC.

This clonotype was observed many times. The V call is TRBV5-1, the J call TRBJ2-3, with 7 bases fitting TRBD2. The ends lost 4 bases at V and 6 bases at J; junction bases unmatched: 8. The CDR3 is 14 amino acids. The germline V gene encodes CDR1 SGHRS and CDR2 YFSETQ. CDR3 in amino acids: CASSVSGLKDTQYF. The CDR3 coding sequence is TGCGCCAGCAGCGTTAGCGGGCTAAAGGATACGCAGTATTTT.

This clonotype was counted many times. The rearrangement links TRBV4-1 to TRBJ2-3; D call uncertain. This CDR3 comprises 13 residues. Germline loops: CDR1 MGHRA, CDR2 YSYEKL. With 0 bases removed from V and 5 bases from J, the gap between germline ends came to 6 bases. This CDR3 is CASSQEAVDTQYF. The CDR3 region has the DNA TGCGCCAGCAGCCAAGAAGCCGTAGATACGCAGTATTTT.

J is TRBJ1-3 and V is TRBV7-9, with D possibly matching TRBD1 (5 bases). Trimming removed 4 bases from V and 3 bases from J, with 7 bases in between. CDR1 is SEHNR, CDR2 FQNEAQ, per germline (reference sequence). CDR3 length: 13 residues. This CDR3 is CASSSGNGNTIYF. The CDR3 DNA follows: TGTGCCAGCAGCTCAGGGAATGGAAACACCATATATTTT.

This clonotype was recorded at least ten times. The V gene is TRBV20-1, the J gene TRBJ1-1; no definite D call. This CDR3 is built from 13 residues. Trimming removed 6 bases at V and 0 bases at J, with 11 bases between. Germline CDR1 is DFQATT and CDR2 is SNEGSKA (reference sequence). Here the CDR3 reads CSATELMNTEAFF. The CDR3 DNA follows: TGCAGTGCAACAGAGCTAATGAACACTGAAGCTTTCTTT.

This clonotype was recorded at least ten times. V and J are TRBV11-1 and TRBJ1-2, with D perhaps TRBD1 (6 bases). Trimming left V 5 bases short and J 8 bases short, with 12 bases between. Germline V gives CDR1 SGHAT, CDR2 FQDESV (reference sequence). This CDR3 has 12 residues. CDR3 sequence (DNA): TGTGCCAGCAGCCTGACAGGCCGCGGCTACACCTTC. Its translation: CASSLTGRGYTF. The variable domain in full, completed from reference TRBV11-1 and TRBJ1-2, reads EAEVAQSPRYKITEKSQAVAFWCDPISGHATLYWYRQILGQGPELLVQFQDESVVDDSQLPKDRFSAERLKGVDSTLKIQPAELGDSAMYLCASSLTGRGYTFGSGTRLTVV.

This clonotype was counted ten times or more. The rearrangement links TRBV5-1 to TRBJ2-5, with D possibly called TRBD1 or TRBD2 (6 bases each). The germline V and J ends were trimmed by 2 bases and 5 bases, with 13 bases remaining between them. Germline CDR1 SGHRS, CDR2 YFSETQ. The CDR3 has 14 amino acids. CDR3 protein: CASSFKGGAETQYF. The CDR3 nucleotides read TGCGCCAGCAGCTTCAAGGGGGGCGCGGAGACCCAGTACTTC.

This clonotype has at least ten counts. CDR3 bases: TGCAGCGTTCGCGAGAGGGATTACGAGCAGTACTTC. It codes for CSVRERDYEQYF. J is TRBJ2-7 and V is TRBV29-1; a weak D match, TRBD2 (5 bases). The V and J ends lost 5 bases and 4 bases respectively, with 12 bases between them. The CDR3 consists of 12 residues. From germline, CDR1 is SQVTM and CDR2 ANQGSEA.

The gene calls are TRBV24-1 and TRBJ2-2; the D gene is possibly TRBD1 (5 bases). Trimming shortened V by 7 bases and J by 3 bases, and 8 bases separated the two germline ends. CDR3 length: 13 amino acids. CDR1 and CDR2 (germline): KGHDR, SFDVKD. Here the CDR3 DNA reads TGTGCCACCAGGGACAAGGACACCGGGGAGCTGTTTTTT. Translation: CATRDKDTGELFF.

V is TRBV7-3 and J is TRBJ2-2; D remains ambiguous. Germline V gene lookup returns CDR1 SGHTA and CDR2 FQGTGA. The V end lost 0 bases, the J end lost 3 bases, and 8 bases lay between the germline ends. The CDR3 covers 15 residues. CDR3 in DNA: TGTGCCAGCAGCTTAACGACGCGAGACACCGGGGAGCTGTTTTTT. As protein: CASSLTTRDTGELFF.